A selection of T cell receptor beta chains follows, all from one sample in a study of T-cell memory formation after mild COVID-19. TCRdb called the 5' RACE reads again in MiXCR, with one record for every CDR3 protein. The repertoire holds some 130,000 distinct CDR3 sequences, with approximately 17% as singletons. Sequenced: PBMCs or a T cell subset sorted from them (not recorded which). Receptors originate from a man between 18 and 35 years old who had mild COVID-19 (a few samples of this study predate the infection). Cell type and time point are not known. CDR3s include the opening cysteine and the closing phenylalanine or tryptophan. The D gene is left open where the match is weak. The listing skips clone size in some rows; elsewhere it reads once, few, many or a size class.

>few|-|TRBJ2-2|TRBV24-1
TGTGCCACCAGTGATTTGCCTTCTTCTTCAGCCAGAAGCACCGGGGAGCTGTTTTTT
CATSDLPSSSARSTGELFF
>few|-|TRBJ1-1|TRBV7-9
TGTGCCAGCAGCCCCGGTCGGGGGCAGAACACTGAAGCTTTCTTT
CASSPGRGQNTEAFF
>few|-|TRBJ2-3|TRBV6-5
TGTGCCAGCAGGTACAGCGGCTCGGGTACAGATACGCAGTATTTT
CASRYSGSGTDTQYF
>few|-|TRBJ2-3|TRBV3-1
TGTGCCAGCAGCCAATTCGCCACTAGCACAGATACGCAGTATTTT
CASSQFATSTDTQYF
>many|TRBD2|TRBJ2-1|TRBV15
TGTGCCACCAGCAGGCCGTTAGCGGGGGTCTACAATGAGCAGTTCTTC
CATSRPLAGVYNEQFF
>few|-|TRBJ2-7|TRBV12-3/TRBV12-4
TGTGCCAGCAGTTTATGGTACGAGCAGTACTTC
CASSLWYEQYF
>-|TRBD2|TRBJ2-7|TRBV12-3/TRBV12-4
TGTGCCAGCAGTTCAATAGCGGGAGGGCCCTCCGGCGAGCAGTACTTC
CASSSIAGGPSGEQYF
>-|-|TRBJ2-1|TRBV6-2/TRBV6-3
TGTGCCAGCAGTTACTCGACCCCCCCTCGGAATGAGCAGTTCTTC
CASSYSTPPRNEQFF
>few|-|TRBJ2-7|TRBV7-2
TGTGCCAGCAGCTTGCCCGGGACCCGGACCTACGAGCAGTACTTC
CASSLPGTRTYEQYF
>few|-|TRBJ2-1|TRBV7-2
TGTGCCAGCAGCTCGACCAATTACAATGAGCAGTTCTTC
CASSSTNYNEQFF
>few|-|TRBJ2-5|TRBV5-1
TGCGCCAGCAGCTTGGCCCAGTGGGAGACCCAGTACTTC
CASSLAQWETQYF
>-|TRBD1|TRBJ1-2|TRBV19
TGTGCCGTTACCGGGACAGCGACCCGATGGGACGGCTACACCTTC
CAVTGTATRWDGYTF
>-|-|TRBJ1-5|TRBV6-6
TGTGCCAGCAGTCTACCGAAAGGGGATGGCAATCAGCCCCAGCATTTT
CASSLPKGDGNQPQHF
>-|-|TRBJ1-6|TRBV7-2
TGTGCCAGCAGCGCCTCCACCAGGTCCCCCCTCCACTTT
CASSASTRSPLHF
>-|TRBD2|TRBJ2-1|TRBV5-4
TGTGCCAGCAGCCAGGAGCGGGGTACGAATTTTGATGAGCAGTTCTTC
CASSQERGTNFDEQFF
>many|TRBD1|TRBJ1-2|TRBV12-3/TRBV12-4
TGTGCCAGCAGTTTAAATGACAGGGTGGAGGGCTACACCTTC
CASSLNDRVEGYTF
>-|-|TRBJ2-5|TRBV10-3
TGTGCCATCAGTGGCGGGACAACCAGTGGGGGAGAGACCCAGTACTTC
CAISGGTTSGGETQYF
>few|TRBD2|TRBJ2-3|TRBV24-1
TGTGCCACCAGTGATCGGACTAGCGGGGGTGATACGCAGTATTTT
CATSDRTSGGDTQYF
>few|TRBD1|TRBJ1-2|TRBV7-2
TGTGCCAGCACCGAACAGGGGGGTGGCTATGGCTACACCTTC
CASTEQGGGYGYTF
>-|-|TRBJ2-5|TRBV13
TGTGCCAGCAGCTCGACACCCGCAGTATTGGAGACCCAGTACTTC
CASSSTPAVLETQYF
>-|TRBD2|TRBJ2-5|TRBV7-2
TGTGCCAGCAGCCCTAGCGGGGGGGTAAAGACCCAGTACTTC
CASSPSGGVKTQYF
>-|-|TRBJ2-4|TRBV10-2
TGCGCCAGCAGTGCCCCGTTGGGGTTTACCAAAAACATTCAGTACTTC
CASSAPLGFTKNIQYF
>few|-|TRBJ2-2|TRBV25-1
TGTGCCAGCGGGCACCCGAACACCGGGGAGCTGTTTTTT
CASGHPNTGELFF
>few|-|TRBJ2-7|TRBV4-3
TGCGCCAGCAGCCAAGGAAACGGTGCCTACGAGCAGTACTTC
CASSQGNGAYEQYF
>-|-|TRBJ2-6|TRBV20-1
TGCAGTGCTAGACCCGTTTCTGGGGCCAACGTCCTGACTTTC
CSARPVSGANVLTF
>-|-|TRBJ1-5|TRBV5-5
TGTGCCAGCAGCTTGGGGTCAACGGTACATGGACAGCAGCATTTT
CASSLGSTVHGQQHF
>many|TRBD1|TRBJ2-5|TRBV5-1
TGCGCCAGCAGCAGATCGGGACAGGGGGGAGAGACCCAGTACTTC
CASSRSGQGGETQYF
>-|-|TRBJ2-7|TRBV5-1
TGCGCCAGCAGCCCCCCACCAGGGCGGGAGCAGTACTTC
CASSPPPGREQYF
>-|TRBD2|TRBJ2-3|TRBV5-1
TGCGCCAGCAGCTTGGCTCCTACTAGCGGGGGGGCAGATACGCAGTATTTT
CASSLAPTSGGADTQYF
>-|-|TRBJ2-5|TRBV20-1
TGCAGTGCTAGAGATGGGCTTAGCCAAGAGACCCAGTACTTC
CSARDGLSQETQYF
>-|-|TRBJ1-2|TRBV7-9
TGTGCCAGCAGCTCCATACCGGTGTACACCTTC
CASSSIPVYTF
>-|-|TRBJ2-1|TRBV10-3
TGTGCCATCAGTGAGATCGCGGGGAGCTACAATGAGCAGTTCTTC
CAISEIAGSYNEQFF
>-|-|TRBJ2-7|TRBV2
TGTGCCAGCAGGGATGGGCCTTCCTACGAGCAGTACTTC
CASRDGPSYEQYF
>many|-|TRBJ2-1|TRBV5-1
TGCGCCAGCAGCCCGGCAGGTGACAATGAGCAGTTCTTC
CASSPAGDNEQFF
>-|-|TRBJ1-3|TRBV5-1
TGCGCCAGCAGTACCGGCTCTGGAAACACCATATATTTT
CASSTGSGNTIYF
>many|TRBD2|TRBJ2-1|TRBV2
TGTGCCAGCAGTCCTTGGACTAGCGGGGCCGGTGAGCAGTTCTTC
CASSPWTSGAGEQFF
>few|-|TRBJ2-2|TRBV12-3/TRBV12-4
TGTGCCAGCAGAGGACAGCAGAACACCGGGGAGCTGTTTTTT
CASRGQQNTGELFF
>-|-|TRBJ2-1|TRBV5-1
TGCGCCAGCAGCACCCGGCAGGGGGGCGATGAGCAGTTCTTC
CASSTRQGGDEQFF
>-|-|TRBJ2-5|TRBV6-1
TGTGCCAGCAGTCAGGATACCGGGCGCGTTGAGACCCAGTACTTC
CASSQDTGRVETQYF
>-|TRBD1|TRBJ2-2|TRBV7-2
TGTGCCAGCAGCTGGACAGGGATCGACGGGGAGCTGTTTTTT
CASSWTGIDGELFF
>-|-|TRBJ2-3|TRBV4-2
TGTGCCAGCAGCCAAGTGAGTCTGACTAGCACAGATACGCAGTATTTT
CASSQVSLTSTDTQYF
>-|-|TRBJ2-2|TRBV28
TGTGCCAGCAGTTTTGCAAGCCAGAACACCGGGGAGCTGTTTTTT
CASSFASQNTGELFF
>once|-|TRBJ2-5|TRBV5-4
TGTGCCAGCAGCTGGGCCCCCGGGGGAGAGACCCAGTACTTC
CASSWAPGGETQYF
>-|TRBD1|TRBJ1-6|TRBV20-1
TGCAGTGCTAGAGCAGGGGACAGAGGCGTCTCACCCCTCCACTTT
CSARAGDRGVSPLHF
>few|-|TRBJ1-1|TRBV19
TGTGCCAGTAAGAGTTCCCGAGTTGAAGCTTTCTTT
CASKSSRVEAFF
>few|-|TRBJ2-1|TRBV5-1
TGCGCCAGCAGCTCCCATTCCTACAATGAGCAGTTCTTC
CASSSHSYNEQFF
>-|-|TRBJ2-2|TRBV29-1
TGCAGCGTTACACTATCAATGGGCGGGGAGCTGTTTTTT
CSVTLSMGGELFF
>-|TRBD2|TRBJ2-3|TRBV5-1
TGCGCCAGCAGCCCGACTAGCGGGGGGGATACGCAGTATTTT
CASSPTSGGDTQYF
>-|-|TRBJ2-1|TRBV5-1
TGCGCCAGCAGCCCCGGGACTCCTAGGGGTGAGCAGTTCTTC
CASSPGTPRGEQFF
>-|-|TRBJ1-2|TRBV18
TGTGCCAGCTCGGACAAGGGGAGTCTAAACTATGGCTACACCTTC
CASSDKGSLNYGYTF
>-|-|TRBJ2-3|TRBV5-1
TGCGCCAGCAGCCTTGGGCCGGACCGCACAGATACGCAGTATTTT
CASSLGPDRTDTQYF